These 14 T cell receptor beta chains originate from one sample sequenced in a study of radiation and T cells in renal cell carcinoma. Described time point: blood 2 weeks post-SBRT. Treatment here: 15 Gy SBRT to primary tumor, nephrectomy 4 weeks later. Clones were read by immunoSEQ multiplex PCR, and TCRdb kept only the in-frame ones, dropping some. In the table there are 150,000 to 180,000 clones, about nine tenths of which are singletons. Material: blood, obtained from a patient whose treatment included radiotherapy and nephrectomy. The receptors shown here come from a woman between 45 and 65 years old with renal cell carcinoma.

This chain joins TRBV7-2 and TRBJ1-5; D unclear. Germline CDR1 and CDR2: SGHTA and FQGNSA. The CDR3 runs 15 residues. Trimming took off 0 bases at V and 1 base at J, with 7 bases between the two ends. CDR3 region: CASSLASSSNQPQHF. DNA for the CDR3: TGTGCCAGCAGCTTAGCAAGCAGCAGCAATCAGCCCCAGCATTTT.

In its sample, this clone was seen once. Mismatch with germline at one junction end may stem from a read error. Other DNA sequences within the sample encode an identical CDR3. The chain couples TRBV2 to TRBJ1-6; D gene uncertain. The CDR3 consists of 16 residues. The germline CDR1 and CDR2 sequences are SNHLY and FYNNEI. The CDR3 loop reads CASSEAGGRNNSPLHF. The CDR3 DNA reads as TGTGCCAGCAGTGAAGCGGGAGGCCGGAATAATTCACCTCTCCACTTT. Together with reference TRBV2 and TRBJ1-6, the CDR3 gives the full variable domain: EPEVTQTPSHQVTQMGQEVILRCVPISNHLYFYWYRQILGQKVEFLVSFYNNEISEKSEIFDDQFSVERPDGSNFTLKIRSTKLEDSAMYFCASSEAGGRNNSPLHFGNGTRLTVT.

The chain has TRBV29-1 and TRBJ2-1; a possible D gene is TRBD1 (7 bases). CDR3 length: 15 residues. Germline CDR1 SQVTM, CDR2 ANQGSEA. V lost 4 bases and J 6 bases, leaving 19 bases between the germline ends. CDR3 loop: CSVGLDRVGPNEQFF. The CDR3 DNA reads as TGCAGCGTTGGACTAGACAGGGTGGGTCCCAATGAGCAGTTCTTC.

The chain links TRBV18 to TRBJ2-3, with TRBD1 matching 8 bases. This CDR3 spans 16 amino acids. After removal of 1 base from V and 5 bases from J, the junction contained 8 bases not matched to a gene. The germline CDR1 and CDR2 sequences are KGHSH and LQKENI. The CDR3 nucleotides are TGTGCCAGCTCACCACTTCCGACAGGGGTAAAAGATACGCAGTATTTT. Translated: CASSPLPTGVKDTQYF.

This chain connects TRBV4-3 to TRBJ2-3; 9 nucleotides agree with TRBD2. CDR3 length: 15 residues. The ends lost 4 bases at V and 0 bases at J; junction bases unmatched: 2. The germline V gene encodes CDR1 LGHNA and CDR2 YSLEER. DNA of the CDR3: TGCGCCAGCAGCCTGAGCGGGGGGAGCACAGATACGCAGTATTTT. Amino acids: CASSLSGGSTDTQYF.

J is TRBJ1-1 and V is TRBV4-2; D ambiguous. The V end was cut by 0 bases, the J end by 2 bases, with 13 bases between. The germline gives CDR1 LGHNA, CDR2 YNFKEQ. The CDR3 is 16 amino acids. As DNA, the CDR3 is TGTGCCAGCAGCCAAGAGGTCGGGCCACTAAACACTGAAGCTTTCTTT. Protein sequence: CASSQEVGPLNTEAFF.

This sequence joins TRBV5-6 and TRBJ1-1; D possibly corresponds to TRBD1 (5 bases). CDR3 length equals 14 residues. V lost 1 base and J lost 3, with 10 bases in between. CDR1 is SGHDT, CDR2 YYEEEE, per germline. The CDR3, as DNA: TGTGCCAGCAGCTTGCCAGGGAGGTACACTGAAGCTTTCTTT. Translated, it gives CASSLPGRYTEAFF.

J is TRBJ1-1 and V is TRBV6-6, with D hard to call. V was clipped by 7 bases and J by 2 bases, with 11 bases between them. This CDR3 has 13 amino acids. Germline V gene data show CDR1 as MNHNY and CDR2 as SVGAGI (reference sequence). DNA for the CDR3: TGTGCCAGCACCATGGAGTTCAACACTGAAGCTTTCTTT. It encodes CASTMEFNTEAFF.

J is TRBJ1-1 and V is TRBV10-3, with D perhaps matching TRBD1 (6 bases). Trimming removed 3 bases at V and 5 bases at J, with 13 bases between. The CDR3 has 14 amino acids. The germline V gene has CDR1 ENHRY and CDR2 SYGVKD. The CDR3 coding sequence is TGTGCCATCAGTGAAAGGGGGGCAAGGACTGAAGCTTTCTTT. Encoded protein: CAISERGARTEAFF.

V and J are TRBV2 and TRBJ1-2; D is perhaps TRBD1 (5 bases). V was trimmed by 0 bases and J by 0 bases, leaving 11 bases between them. This CDR3 spans 16 amino acids. Germline lookup yields CDR1 SNHLY and CDR2 FYNNEI. The CDR3 protein is CASSEALGGANYGYTF. CDR3 bases: TGTGCCAGCAGTGAAGCGCTTGGGGGGGCTAACTATGGCTACACCTTC.

The J gene is TRBJ1-1, the V gene TRBV5-1; D remains ambiguous. The germline CDR1 and CDR2 sequences are SGHRS and YFSETQ. The CDR3 length is 16 residues. V gave up 0 bases and J gave up 0 bases, with 12 bases separating them. As DNA, the CDR3 is TGCGCCAGCAGCTTGGCATTCGGCGGGGTGAACACTGAAGCTTTCTTT. This gives the protein CASSLAFGGVNTEAFF.

The V gene is TRBV7-2, the J gene TRBJ2-5, with a weak D call TRBD2 (5 bases). Per germline, CDR1 SGHTA and CDR2 FQGNSA. With 4 bases removed from V and 4 bases from J, the gap between germline ends came to 13 bases. The CDR3 is 14 amino acids. In nucleotides, the CDR3 is TGTGCCAGCAGCTCCGGACTTGGAACAGAGACCCAGTACTTC. The encoded protein is CASSSGLGTETQYF. The full variable domain, completed using reference TRBV7-2 and TRBJ2-5, is GAGVSQSPSNKVTEKGKDVELRCDPISGHTALYWYRQSLGQGLEFLIYFQGNSAPDKSGLPSDRFSAERTGGSVSTLTIQRTQQEDSAVYLCASSSGLGTETQYFGPGTRLLVL.

The chain links TRBV4-2 to TRBJ1-1; D not certain. V gave up 2 bases and J gave up 1 base, with 2 bases separating them. The CDR3 length is 12 residues. Germline V CDR1 and CDR2: LGHNA, YNFKEQ. Here the CDR3 reads CASSQRNTEAFF. The CDR3 nucleotides read TGTGCCAGCAGCCAACGGAACACTGAAGCTTTCTTT.

V usage is TRBV6-1 and J usage is TRBJ1-5, with D maybe TRBD1 (6 bases). This CDR3 comprises 18 residues. CDR1 is MNHNS, CDR2 SASEGT, per germline. Trimming took 3 bases from V and 2 from J, leaving 20 bases between them. CDR3: CASSDPLRGGAGNQPQHF. The CDR3 nucleotides read TGTGCCAGCAGTGACCCCCTCCGGGGGGGCGCCGGCAATCAGCCCCAGCATTTT.